The 23 T cell receptor beta chains below come from one sample, sequenced in a study of blood T cell repertoires in COVID-19 (dated by TCRdb to about 2020). Library creation used the immunoSEQ multiplex PCR assay. TCRdb took over this immuneACCESS table, retaining in-frame rearrangements with V and J assigned. Such tables are incomplete; in checked studies, under half of the missing clones stem from an unresolved V gene, and the remainder is unexplained. Recorded for this sample are more than 150,000 clones; 78% of them occurred a single time. The ten largest clones capture roughly 14% of the sample. Sequencing was carried out using peripheral blood. The origin of the receptors is a woman aged 80 or over with acute or convalescent COVID-19.

As for this clone: One end of the junction does not line up with germline, which may come from a read error. The chain is built from TRBV15 and TRBJ1-3; D unclear. Germline CDR1 is LNHNV and CDR2 is YYDKDF (reference sequence). This CDR3 contains 14 residues. This CDR3 reads CATSRDPLDRKGAF. In DNA, the CDR3 is TGTGCCACCAGCAGAGATCCCCTAGACCGGAAAGGCGCCTTT.

This clone has only one observation. The chain has TRBV24-1 and TRBJ1-2, with unresolved D. Germline V gene sequence: CDR1 KGHDR, CDR2 SFDVKD. CDR3 length: 14 amino acids. Trimming took 4 bases from V and 8 from J, leaving 16 bases between them. For the CDR3, the DNA is TGTGCCACCAGTGACACACGACGATTACAGGGCTACACCTTC. It yields the protein CATSDTRRLQGYTF.

V gene TRBV4-1 combines with J gene TRBJ2-1, with D possibly TRBD2 on 7 matching bases. Germline CDR1 and CDR2: MGHRA and YSYEKL. The V and J ends lost 4 bases and 2 bases respectively, with 15 bases between them. The CDR3 is 16 residues long. The CDR3 nucleotides read TGCGCCAGCAGCCCTGTGCGGGGGCCTGCCTACAATGAGCAGTTCTTC. It codes for CASSPVRGPAYNEQFF.

The V gene is TRBV5-1, the J gene TRBJ1-2; perhaps TRBD1 as D (6 bases). The V end was cut by 0 bases, the J end by 4 bases, with 22 bases between. CDR1 and CDR2 from the germline V gene are SGHRS and YFSETQ. This CDR3 has 18 amino acids. Here the CDR3 reads CASSLGIASGELGYGYTF. The CDR3 nucleotides read TGCGCCAGCAGCTTGGGCATTGCTTCAGGGGAGCTCGGCTATGGCTACACCTTC.

This clone was observed a few times. The chain employs TRBV5-1 and TRBJ2-3; 10 bases agree with TRBD2. J gave up 3 bases and V 0 bases, and 10 bases lay outside the gene matches. The CDR3 consists of 18 residues. Germline-derived CDR1 and CDR2 are SGHRS and YFSETQ. The CDR3 nucleotides read TGCGCCAGCAGCTTGGCACCTAGCGGGGGAACGGTAACAGATACGCAGTATTTT. Translating gives CASSLAPSGGTVTDTQYF.

This clone was found many times. This chain connects TRBV3-1 (or the pseudogene TRBV3-2) to TRBJ1-2; D is perhaps TRBD1 (6 bases). Trimming stripped 6 bases from V and 6 bases from J, with 8 bases between. The CDR3 loop spans 11 amino acids. In germline, CDR1 is LGHDT, CDR2 YNNKEL (reference sequence). CDR3 in amino acids: CASSTGNGYTF. CDR3 DNA sequence: TGTGCCAGCAGTACAGGGAATGGCTACACCTTC.

This sequence joins TRBV27 and TRBJ1-2; D not certain. This CDR3 contains 13 residues. V lost 4 bases, J lost 5 bases, and 11 bases lay in between. Germline loops: CDR1 MNHEY, CDR2 SMNVEV (reference sequence). The CDR3 coding sequence is TGTGCCAGCAGTTCGCACAGCCAGTATGGCTACACCTTC. This translates into CASSSHSQYGYTF.

This clone was picked up one time. V usage is TRBV2 and J usage is TRBJ1-4; D is ambiguous. From germline, CDR1 is SNHLY and CDR2 FYNNEI. V lost 3 bases and J 7 bases, leaving 12 bases between the germline ends. The CDR3 is 14 residues long. CDR3 region: CASSDPRGVEKLFF. CDR3 bases: TGTGCCAGCAGTGATCCCCGCGGTGTTGAAAAACTGTTTTTT.

In this sample, this clone turned up a few times. The V and J genes are TRBV27 and TRBJ1-1; no reliable D call. This CDR3 is 13 amino acids long. Germline assignment: CDR1 MNHEY and CDR2 SMNVEV (reference sequence). Trimming removed 8 bases at V and 0 bases at J, with 10 bases between. CDR3 protein: CASRGSLNTEAFF. In DNA, the CDR3 is TGTGCCAGCCGAGGGAGCCTGAACACTGAAGCTTTCTTT.

The chain uses TRBV30 and TRBJ2-3, with TRBD2 identical over 14 bases. CDR3 length: 17 residues. Germline CDR1 is GTSNPN and CDR2 is SVGIG (reference sequence). V shed 3 bases, J shed 0 bases, and the junction held 5 bases outside the gene matches. The CDR3 region has the DNA TGTGCCTGGAGCGGACTAGCGGGAGGCTCTAGCACAGATACGCAGTATTTT. It specifies CAWSGLAGGSSTDTQYF.

This clone was recorded only once. V usage is TRBV5-1 and J usage is TRBJ1-5; D gene uncertain. Germline V CDR1 and CDR2: SGHRS, YFSETQ. Trimming removed 0 bases from V and 3 bases from J, with 7 bases in between. CDR3 length: 14 amino acids. Here the CDR3 DNA reads TGCGCCAGCAGCTTGGGGCCTGCCAATCAGCCCCAGCATTTT. Protein: CASSLGPANQPQHF.

This clone was counted between two and nine times. The V call is TRBV2, the J call TRBJ2-3, with TRBD1 identical over 10 bases. V lost 6 bases, J lost 4 bases, and 7 bases stayed unmatched. CDR3 size: 15 residues. CDR1 and CDR2 from the germline V gene are SNHLY and FYNNEI. CDR3 residues: CASRMAGTGADTQYF. As DNA, the CDR3 is TGTGCCAGCAGAATGGCGGGGACAGGGGCAGATACGCAGTATTTT.

The genes are TRBV5-8 and TRBJ2-3, with D unresolved. CDR3 size: 12 residues. The germline gives CDR1 SGHTS, CDR2 YDEGEE. Between the trimmed V and J ends, which lost 4 bases and 8 bases, there was a span of 11 bases. CDR3 sequence (DNA): TGTGCCAGCAGCCAGCTAGGCGTTACGCAGTATTTT. Protein sequence: CASSQLGVTQYF.

The chain joins TRBV30 to TRBJ1-5; 10 bases are shared with TRBD1. The CDR3 consists of 14 residues. The V gene's germline CDR1 is GTSNPN and CDR2 SVGIG (reference sequence). Trimming took 4 bases from V and 5 from J; bases not matched to a gene: 5. Here the CDR3 DNA reads TGTGCCTGGACCACGGGGACAGGGGATCAGCCCCAGCATTTT. Its translation: CAWTTGTGDQPQHF.

The gene calls are TRBV19 and TRBJ1-2; 7 bases align to TRBD1. From germline, CDR1 is LNHDA and CDR2 SQIVND (reference sequence). This CDR3 is built from 13 residues. V was clipped by 4 bases and J by 9 bases; unmatched bases: 8. The CDR3 region has the DNA TGTGCCAGTAGTAACCAGGGGGTCGGAAGCTACACCTTC. It encodes CASSNQGVGSYTF.

The chain joins TRBV5-4 to TRBJ1-3, with 11 positions matching TRBD1. The CDR3 has 16 amino acids. V gave up 2 bases and J gave up 2 bases; unmatched junction bases: 3. Germline V gene sequence: CDR1 SGHNT, CDR2 YYREEE (reference sequence). The CDR3 bases are TGTGCCAGCAGCTTAGGACAGGGGGCGGCTGGAAACACCATATATTTT. Protein sequence: CASSLGQGAAGNTIYF.

The chain recombines TRBV2 with TRBJ2-7, with TRBD1 identical over 9 bases. The V and J ends lost 8 bases and 0 bases, in that order; junction bases with no gene match: 5. The CDR3 totals 14 residues. The germline gives CDR1 SNHLY, CDR2 FYNNEI. CDR3 DNA sequence: TGTGCCAGCGGGGACAGGGATGTCTCCTACGAGCAGTACTTC. It encodes CASGDRDVSYEQYF.

The J gene is TRBJ1-2, the V gene TRBV5-4; 7 bases line up with TRBD1. The CDR3 loop spans 13 amino acids. Losses at the gene ends were 0 bases for V and 7 bases for J; bases not matched to a gene: 3. Germline lookup yields CDR1 SGHNT and CDR2 YYREEE (reference sequence). The DNA for the CDR3 is TGTGCCAGCAGCTTGGGACAGGGAGGTGGCTACACCTTC. This sequence encodes CASSLGQGGGYTF.

V usage is TRBV11-2 and J usage is TRBJ2-1; 11 bases agree with TRBD2. This CDR3 is 15 amino acids long. The V and J ends lost 3 bases and 3 bases, in that order; junction bases with no gene match: 1. Looked up from germline, CDR1 is SGHAT and CDR2 is FQNNGV. CDR3 in amino acids: CASSFLAGGYNEQFF. In DNA, the CDR3 is TGTGCCAGCAGCTTCCTAGCGGGAGGCTACAATGAGCAGTTCTTC.

The chain couples TRBV27 to TRBJ1-3; possibly TRBD1 for D (6 bases). This CDR3 has 14 amino acids. The germline V and J ends were trimmed by 3 bases and 2 bases, with 8 bases remaining between them. Germline V gene sequence: CDR1 MNHEY, CDR2 SMNVEV (reference sequence). DNA of the CDR3: TGTGCCAGCAGTTTGTCAGGGGCTGGAAACACCATATATTTT. Amino acid sequence: CASSLSGAGNTIYF.

V gene TRBV12-5 combines with J gene TRBJ2-1; TRBD2 matches 14 bases. The CDR3 is 15 amino acids. CDR1 and CDR2 from the germline V gene are LGHNT and FRNRAP. With 4 bases clipped from V and 10 bases from J, the junction kept 6 bases outside the gene matches. The CDR3 protein is CASGYGTSGSREQFF. CDR3 DNA: TGTGCTAGTGGTTATGGGACTAGCGGGAGTCGAGAGCAGTTCTTC.

This chain joins TRBV4-2 and TRBJ2-7, with 9 bases aligning to TRBD2. Germline CDR1 is LGHNA and CDR2 is YNFKEQ. The CDR3 has 18 residues. V shed 0 bases, J shed 2 bases, and the junction held 11 bases outside the gene matches. The CDR3 protein is CASSQELNRLAETYEQYF. In nucleotides, the CDR3 is TGTGCCAGCAGCCAAGAGTTGAATCGACTAGCGGAGACCTACGAGCAGTACTTC.

The chain joins TRBV10-3 to TRBJ1-5, with a weak D call TRBD1 (5 bases). This CDR3 region has 14 residues. V lost 4 bases to trimming and J lost 7 bases, with 14 bases between them. Germline loops: CDR1 ENHRY, CDR2 SYGVKD. The CDR3 sequence is CAISAAGSNQPQHF. The CDR3 DNA is TGTGCCATCAGTGCGGCAGGGTCGAACCAGCCCCAGCATTTT.